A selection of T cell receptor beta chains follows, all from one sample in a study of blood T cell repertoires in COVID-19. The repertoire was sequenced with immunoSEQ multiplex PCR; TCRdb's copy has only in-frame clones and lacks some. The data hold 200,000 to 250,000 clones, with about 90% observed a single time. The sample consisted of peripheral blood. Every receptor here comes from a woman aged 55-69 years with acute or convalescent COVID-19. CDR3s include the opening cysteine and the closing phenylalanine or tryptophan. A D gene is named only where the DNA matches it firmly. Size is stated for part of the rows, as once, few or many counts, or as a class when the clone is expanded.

CASSRASRGAGGYTF | TGCGCCAGCAGCCGCGCCTCTAGGGGAGCGGGAGGCTACACCTTC | - | - | TRBJ1-2 | TRBV4-1
CATQQALNTGELFF | TGTGCCACCCAGCAGGCTTTGAACACCGGGGAGCTGTTTTTT | - | - | TRBJ2-2 | TRBV25-1
CASSQVGGGANVLTF | TGCGCCAGCAGCCAAGTCGGGGGTGGGGCCAACGTCCTGACTTTC | - | - | TRBJ2-6 | TRBV4-1
CASKGLAGGISDTQYF | TGTGCCAGCAAGGGACTAGCGGGGGGAATTTCAGATACGCAGTATTTT | TRBD2 | - | TRBJ2-3 | TRBV2
CASSGDITFDYGYTF | TGCGCCAGCAGCGGGGACATCACCTTCGACTATGGCTACACCTTC | - | - | TRBJ1-2 | TRBV5-1
CASSWGQAQETQYF | TGCGCCAGCAGCTGGGGACAGGCCCAAGAGACCCAGTACTTC | TRBD1 | - | TRBJ2-5 | TRBV5-1
CASSIGTGYAYEQYF | TGTGCCAGTAGTATCGGGACAGGATACGCCTACGAGCAGTACTTC | TRBD1 | - | TRBJ2-7 | TRBV19
CASSENRGPLYEQYF | TGTGCCAGCAGCGAGAACAGGGGGCCACTCTACGAGCAGTACTTC | TRBD1 | - | TRBJ2-7 | TRBV9
CASSPRTGGWYEQYF | TGTGCCAGCAGCCCCAGGACAGGGGGTTGGTACGAGCAGTACTTC | TRBD1 | once | TRBJ2-7 | TRBV7-2
CASSPTEVGYTF | TGTGCCAGCAGTCCTACGGAGGTTGGCTACACCTTC | - | - | TRBJ1-2 | TRBV28
CASSQDNRDRGSGYTF | TGTGCCAGCAGCCAAGATAATCGCGACAGGGGGAGCGGCTACACCTTC | TRBD1 | - | TRBJ1-2 | TRBV14
CASSLTGANYGYTF | TGTGCCAGCAGCTTAACGGGAGCTAACTATGGCTACACCTTC | - | once | TRBJ1-2 | TRBV13
CASSRGRGLGQPQHF | TGTGCCAGCTCCCGTGGCAGGGGGCTCGGTCAGCCCCAGCATTTT | TRBD1 | - | TRBJ1-5 | TRBV6-5
CASSLPAGRTEAFF | TGTGCCAGCAGCTTACCCGCGGGAAGGACTGAAGCTTTCTTT | - | - | TRBJ1-1 | TRBV7-9
CASSLRQGAPSTDTQYF | TGTGCCAGCAGCTTAAGACAGGGGGCCCCTAGCACAGATACGCAGTATTTT | TRBD1 | - | TRBJ2-3 | TRBV7-2
CASSKSWTGTRSTDTQYF | TGCGCCAGCAGTAAGTCGTGGACAGGGACCAGAAGCACAGATACGCAGTATTTT | TRBD1 | - | TRBJ2-3 | TRBV10-1
CASTLGTGGSPTDTQYF | TGTGCCAGCACTCTGGGGACAGGGGGTTCCCCCACAGATACGCAGTATTTT | TRBD1 | - | TRBJ2-3 | TRBV27
CASIHRAYSNQPQHF | TGTGCCAGTATTCACAGGGCTTATAGCAATCAGCCCCAGCATTTT | - | - | TRBJ1-5 | TRBV19
CATSRDGTGAGEKLFF | TGTGCCACCAGCAGAGACGGGACAGGGGCTGGAGAAAAACTGTTTTTT | TRBD1 | - | TRBJ1-4 | TRBV15
CASSRPARGGELFF | TGTGCCAGCAGCAGGCCAGCTCGCGGCGGGGAGCTGTTTTTT | - | - | TRBJ2-2 | TRBV5-4
CASSPRAGGLVPYGYTF | TGTGCCAGCAGCCCCCGCGCCGGCGGCCTTGTTCCCTATGGCTACACCTTC | - | - | TRBJ1-2 | TRBV3-1/TRBV3-2
CASSSPPINYGYTF | TGTGCCAGCAGCTCACCCCCTATTAACTATGGCTACACCTTC | - | - | TRBJ1-2 | TRBV7-2
CASRWRFTDTQYF | TGTGCCAGCCGCTGGAGGTTCACAGATACGCAGTATTTT | - | - | TRBJ2-3 | TRBV28
CASSEREQAPKNIQYF | TGTGCCAGCAGTGAAAGGGAGCAGGCTCCCAAAAACATTCAGTACTTC | - | - | TRBJ2-4 | TRBV6-1
CASSQTGGTGNTIYF | TGTGCCAGCAGCCAGACAGGGGGTACTGGAAACACCATATATTTT | TRBD1 | - | TRBJ1-3 | TRBV5-4
CASSLVRGQETQYF | TGTGCCAGCAGCTTAGTCAGGGGCCAAGAGACCCAGTACTTC | - | - | TRBJ2-5 | TRBV11-2
CASSPGQPILEQYF | TGTGCCAGCTCACCGGGACAGCCAATACTCGAGCAGTACTTC | TRBD1 | - | TRBJ2-7 | TRBV18
CASSLTLQGDYGYTF | TGTGCCAGCAGCTTAACGTTACAGGGGGACTATGGCTACACCTTC | TRBD1 | - | TRBJ1-2 | TRBV7-3
CASSTEGGRAYEQYF | TGTGCCAGCAGCACCGAAGGAGGGCGGGCCTACGAGCAGTACTTC | - | - | TRBJ2-7 | TRBV7-2
CASSFREGAGVGSNQPQHF | TGTGCCAGCAGCTTCCGGGAGGGGGCAGGGGTTGGGAGCAATCAGCCCCAGCATTTT | TRBD1 | few | TRBJ1-5 | TRBV5-4
CASSRTGGGNQPQHF | TGCGCCAGCAGCCGGACGGGAGGCGGCAATCAGCCCCAGCATTTT | - | - | TRBJ1-5 | TRBV5-1
CASSPGAPPGNEQFF | TGTGCCAGCAGCCCAGGGGCTCCTCCGGGAAATGAGCAGTTCTTC | - | - | TRBJ2-1 | TRBV18
CASSSTGLGNTIYF | TGTGCCAGCAGCTCGACAGGACTTGGAAACACCATATATTTT | - | - | TRBJ1-3 | TRBV7-9
CASSLHSTGSSYNEQFF | TGTGCCAGCAGCTTACATTCAACAGGGAGCTCCTACAATGAGCAGTTCTTC | - | once | TRBJ2-1 | TRBV7-3
CASSYRAGVVQETQYF | TGTGCCAGCAGTTACAGGGCAGGGGTGGTACAAGAGACCCAGTACTTC | - | - | TRBJ2-5 | TRBV6-2/TRBV6-3
CASSSIDRASYEQYF | TGTGCCAGCAGCTCCATAGACAGGGCCTCCTACGAGCAGTACTTC | TRBD1 | - | TRBJ2-7 | TRBV7-9
CASSADKKTNEKLFF | TGTGCCAGTAGTGCAGACAAAAAAACTAATGAAAAACTGTTTTTT | - | once | TRBJ1-4 | TRBV19
CASSTTQGANGYTF | TGTGCCAGCAGTACCACACAGGGGGCTAATGGCTACACCTTC | TRBD1 | - | TRBJ1-2 | TRBV6-2/TRBV6-3
CASSRQGAATLHF | TGTGCCAGCAGTCGACAGGGGGCCGCAACCCTCCACTTT | TRBD1 | - | TRBJ1-6 | TRBV12-3/TRBV12-4
CASSPGLAGHTQYF | TGTGCCAGCAGCCCGGGACTAGCGGGACATACGCAGTATTTT | TRBD2 | - | TRBJ2-3 | TRBV7-2
CSVAGGQGARYEQYF | TGCAGCGTTGCTGGCGGACAGGGGGCGAGGTACGAGCAGTACTTC | TRBD1 | few | TRBJ2-7 | TRBV29-1
CATSRDSSSGNTIYF | TGTGCCACCAGCAGAGATAGCAGCTCTGGAAACACCATATATTTT | - | - | TRBJ1-3 | TRBV15
CASSVQGANYGYTF | TGTGCCAGTAGTGTCCAGGGGGCCAATTATGGCTACACCTTC | TRBD1 | - | TRBJ1-2 | TRBV19
CASSPGGGNEQFF | TGCGCCAGCAGTCCCGGGGGAGGCAATGAGCAGTTCTTC | - | - | TRBJ2-1 | TRBV5-1
CASSPGTRVYEQYF | TGCGCCAGCAGCCCCGGGACAAGGGTCTACGAGCAGTACTTC | - | - | TRBJ2-7 | TRBV5-1